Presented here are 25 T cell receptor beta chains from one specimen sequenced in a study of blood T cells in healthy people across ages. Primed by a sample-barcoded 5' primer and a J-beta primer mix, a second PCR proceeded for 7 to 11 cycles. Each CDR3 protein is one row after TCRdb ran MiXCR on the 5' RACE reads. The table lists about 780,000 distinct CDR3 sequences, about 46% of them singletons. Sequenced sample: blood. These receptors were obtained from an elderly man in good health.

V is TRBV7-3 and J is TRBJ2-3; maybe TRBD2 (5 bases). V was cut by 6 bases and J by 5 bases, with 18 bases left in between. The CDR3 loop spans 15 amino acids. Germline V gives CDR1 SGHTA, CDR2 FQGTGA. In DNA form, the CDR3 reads TGTGCCAGCAGTGCCGCAGGACTGTTTGAAGATACGCAGTATTTT. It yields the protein CASSAAGLFEDTQYF. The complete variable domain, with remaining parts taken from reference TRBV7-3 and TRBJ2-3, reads GAGVSQTPSNKVTEKGKYVELRCDPISGHTALYWYRQSLGQGPEFLIYFQGTGAADDSGLPNDRFFAVRPEGSVSTLKIQRTERGDSAVYLCASSAAGLFEDTQYFGPGTRLTVL.

The CDR3 here is CASTITGTGEYQPQHF. The CDR3 DNA follows: TGTGCCAGCACCATAACCGGGACAGGCGAATATCAGCCCCAGCATTTT. The chain joins TRBV2 to TRBJ1-5; TRBD1 matches at 8 bases. J lost 5 bases, V lost 7 bases, and 13 bases had no gene match. CDR1 is SNHLY, CDR2 FYNNEI, per germline. The CDR3 covers 16 residues.

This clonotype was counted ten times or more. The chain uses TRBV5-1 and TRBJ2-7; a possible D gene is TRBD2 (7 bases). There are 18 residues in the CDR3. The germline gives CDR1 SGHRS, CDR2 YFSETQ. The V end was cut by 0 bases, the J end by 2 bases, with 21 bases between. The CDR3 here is CASSLAGGLTGTPYEQYF. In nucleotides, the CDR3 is TGCGCCAGCAGCTTGGCCGGGGGACTAACAGGGACCCCCTACGAGCAGTACTTC.

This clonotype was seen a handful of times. The CDR3 nucleotides are TGCAGTGCTAGCGGGGGATTCCAAGAGACCCAGTACTTC. It specifies CSASGGFQETQYF. V usage is TRBV20-1 and J usage is TRBJ2-5; TRBD2 might be the D (6 bases). Deletions cut 3 bases from V and 1 base from J, with 9 bases between. Germline assignment: CDR1 DFQATT and CDR2 SNEGSKA (reference sequence). The CDR3 totals 13 residues.

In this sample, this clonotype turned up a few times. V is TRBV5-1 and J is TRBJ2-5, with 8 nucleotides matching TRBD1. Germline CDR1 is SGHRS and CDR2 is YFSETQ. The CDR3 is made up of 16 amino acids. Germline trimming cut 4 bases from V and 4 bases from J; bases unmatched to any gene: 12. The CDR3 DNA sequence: TGCGCCAGCAGCCCTCACCCCGGACAGGGAGGAGAGACCCAGTACTTC. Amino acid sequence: CASSPHPGQGGETQYF.

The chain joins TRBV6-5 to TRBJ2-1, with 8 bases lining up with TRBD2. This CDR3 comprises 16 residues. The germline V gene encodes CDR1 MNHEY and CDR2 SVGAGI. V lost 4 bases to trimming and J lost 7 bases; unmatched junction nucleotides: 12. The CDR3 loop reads CASSSPLSGGKNEQFF. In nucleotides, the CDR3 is TGTGCCAGCAGTTCCCCTCTGTCGGGAGGGAAGAATGAGCAGTTCTTC.

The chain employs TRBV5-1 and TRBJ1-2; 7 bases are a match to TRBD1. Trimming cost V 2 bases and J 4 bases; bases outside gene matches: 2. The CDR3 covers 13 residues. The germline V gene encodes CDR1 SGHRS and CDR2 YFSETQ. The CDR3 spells CASSLTGAYGYTF. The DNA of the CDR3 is TGCGCCAGCAGCTTAACAGGGGCCTATGGCTACACCTTC. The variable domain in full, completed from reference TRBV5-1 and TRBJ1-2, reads KAGVTQTPRYLIKTRGQQVTLSCSPISGHRSVSWYQQTPGQGLQFLFEYFSETQRNKGNFPGRFSGRQFSNSRSEMNVSTLELGDSALYLCASSLTGAYGYTFGSGTRLTVV.

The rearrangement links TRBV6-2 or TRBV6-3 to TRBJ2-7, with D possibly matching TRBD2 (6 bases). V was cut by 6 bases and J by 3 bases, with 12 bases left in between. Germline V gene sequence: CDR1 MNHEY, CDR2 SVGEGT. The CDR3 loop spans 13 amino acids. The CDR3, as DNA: TGTGCCAGCAGACCGGAGGGCCTCTACGAGCAGTACTTC. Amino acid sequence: CASRPEGLYEQYF.

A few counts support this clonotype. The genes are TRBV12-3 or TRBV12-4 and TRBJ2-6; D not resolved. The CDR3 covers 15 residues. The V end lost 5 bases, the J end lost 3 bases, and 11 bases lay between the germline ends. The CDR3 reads CASSPSSGGANVLTF. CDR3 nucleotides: TGTGCCAGCAGTCCATCATCGGGTGGGGCCAACGTCCTGACTTTC.

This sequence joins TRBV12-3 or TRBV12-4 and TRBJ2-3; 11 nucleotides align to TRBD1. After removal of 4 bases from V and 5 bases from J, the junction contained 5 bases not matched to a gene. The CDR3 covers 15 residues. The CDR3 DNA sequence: TGTGCCAGCAGTTGGACAGGGGGCGGAGTAGATACGCAGTATTTT. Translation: CASSWTGGGVDTQYF.

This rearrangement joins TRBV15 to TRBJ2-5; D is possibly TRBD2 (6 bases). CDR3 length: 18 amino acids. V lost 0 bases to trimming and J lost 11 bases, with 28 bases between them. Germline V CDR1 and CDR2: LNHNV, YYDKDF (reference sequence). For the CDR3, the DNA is TGTGCCACCAGCAGAGAAGGCCCCCCGGCGTGGGGGGAGAGAGAGCAGTACTTC. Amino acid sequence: CATSREGPPAWGEREQYF.

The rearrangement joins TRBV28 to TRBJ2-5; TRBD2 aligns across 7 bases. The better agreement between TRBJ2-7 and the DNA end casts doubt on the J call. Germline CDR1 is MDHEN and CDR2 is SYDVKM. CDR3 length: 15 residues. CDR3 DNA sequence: TGTGCCAGCAGAAAGATCGCTAGCGGAATCTACGAGCAGTACTTC. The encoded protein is CASRKIASGIYEQYF.

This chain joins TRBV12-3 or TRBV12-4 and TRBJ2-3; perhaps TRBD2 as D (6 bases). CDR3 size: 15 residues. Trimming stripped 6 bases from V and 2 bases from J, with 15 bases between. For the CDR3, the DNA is TGTGCCAGCAGCGGCCGGAGGGTACACACAGATACGCAGTATTTT. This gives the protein CASSGRRVHTDTQYF.

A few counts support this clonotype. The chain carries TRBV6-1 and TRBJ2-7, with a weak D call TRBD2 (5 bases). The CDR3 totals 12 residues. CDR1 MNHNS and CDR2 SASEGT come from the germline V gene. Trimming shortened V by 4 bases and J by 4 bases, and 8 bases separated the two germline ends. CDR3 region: CASSVRGYEQYF. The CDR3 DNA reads TGTGCCAGCAGTGTTCGGGGATACGAGCAGTACTTC.

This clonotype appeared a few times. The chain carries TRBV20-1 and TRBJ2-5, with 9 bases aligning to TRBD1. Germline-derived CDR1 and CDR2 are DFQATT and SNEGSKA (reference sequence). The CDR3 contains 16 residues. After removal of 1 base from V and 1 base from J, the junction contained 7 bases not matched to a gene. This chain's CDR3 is CSARVGTGRPQETQYF. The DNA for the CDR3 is TGCAGTGCTAGAGTCGGGACAGGGAGGCCCCAAGAGACCCAGTACTTC.

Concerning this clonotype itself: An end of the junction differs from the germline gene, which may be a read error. DNA of the CDR3: TGTGCCAGCAGCTTAGGGGTAGCGGGAGTTAACAATGAGCGGTTCTTC. It specifies CASSLGVAGVNNERFF. The rearrangement links TRBV7-9 to TRBJ2-1; 9 positions match TRBD2. Germline CDR1 is SEHNR and CDR2 is FQNEAQ (reference sequence). The CDR3 spans 16 residues.

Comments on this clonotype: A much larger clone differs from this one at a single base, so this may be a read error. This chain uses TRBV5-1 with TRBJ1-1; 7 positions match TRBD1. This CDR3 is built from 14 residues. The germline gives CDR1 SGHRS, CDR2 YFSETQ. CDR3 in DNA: TGCGCCAACAGCCCGGGACAGATGAACACTGAAGCTTTCTTT. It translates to CANSPGQMNTEAFF.

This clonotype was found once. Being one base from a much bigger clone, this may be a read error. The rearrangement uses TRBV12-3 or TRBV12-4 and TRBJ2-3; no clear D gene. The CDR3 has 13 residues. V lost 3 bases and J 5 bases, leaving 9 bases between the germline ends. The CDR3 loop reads CASSLELEDTQYF. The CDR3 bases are TGTGCCAGCAGTTTGGAGCTAGAAGATACGCAGTATTTT.

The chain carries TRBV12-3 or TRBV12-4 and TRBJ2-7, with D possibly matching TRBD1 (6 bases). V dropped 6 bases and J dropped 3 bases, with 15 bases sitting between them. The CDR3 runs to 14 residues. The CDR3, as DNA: TGTGCCAGCAGGCAGGGACAAAACAGCTACGAGCAGTACTTC. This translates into CASRQGQNSYEQYF.

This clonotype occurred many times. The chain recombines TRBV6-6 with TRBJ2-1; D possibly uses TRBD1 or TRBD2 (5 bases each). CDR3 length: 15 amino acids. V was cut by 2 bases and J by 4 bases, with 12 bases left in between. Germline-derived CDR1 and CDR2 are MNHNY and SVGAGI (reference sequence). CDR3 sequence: CASSYEGQVYNEQFF. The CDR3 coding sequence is TGTGCCAGCAGTTACGAGGGGCAGGTTTACAATGAGCAGTTCTTC.

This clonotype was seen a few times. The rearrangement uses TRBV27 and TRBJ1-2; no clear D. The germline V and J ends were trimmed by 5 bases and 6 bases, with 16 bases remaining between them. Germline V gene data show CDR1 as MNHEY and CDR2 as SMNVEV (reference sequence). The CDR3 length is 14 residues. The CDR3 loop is CASSPALGIDGYTF. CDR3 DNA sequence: TGTGCCAGCAGTCCCGCTCTGGGAATAGATGGCTACACCTTC.

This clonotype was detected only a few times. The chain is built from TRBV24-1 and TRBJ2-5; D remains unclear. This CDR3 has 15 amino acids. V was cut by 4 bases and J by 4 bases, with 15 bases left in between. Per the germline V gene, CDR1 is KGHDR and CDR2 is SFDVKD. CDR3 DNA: TGTGCCACCAGTGACGCATGGGGTAGAGGAGAGACCCAGTACTTC. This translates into CATSDAWGRGETQYF.

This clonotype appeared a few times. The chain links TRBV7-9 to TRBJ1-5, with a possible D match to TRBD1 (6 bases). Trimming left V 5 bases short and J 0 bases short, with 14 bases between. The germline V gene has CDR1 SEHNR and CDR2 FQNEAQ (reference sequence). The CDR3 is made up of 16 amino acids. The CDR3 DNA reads TGTGCCAGCAGCCGGGGGACAAGAACTAGCAATCAGCCCCAGCATTTT. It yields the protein CASSRGTRTSNQPQHF.

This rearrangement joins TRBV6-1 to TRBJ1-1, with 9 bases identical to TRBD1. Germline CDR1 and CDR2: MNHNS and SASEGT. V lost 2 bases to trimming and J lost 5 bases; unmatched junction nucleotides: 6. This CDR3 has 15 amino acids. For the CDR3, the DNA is TGTGCCAGCAGTGAAACAAGACAGGGGGGGACTGAAGCTTTCTTT. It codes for CASSETRQGGTEAFF.

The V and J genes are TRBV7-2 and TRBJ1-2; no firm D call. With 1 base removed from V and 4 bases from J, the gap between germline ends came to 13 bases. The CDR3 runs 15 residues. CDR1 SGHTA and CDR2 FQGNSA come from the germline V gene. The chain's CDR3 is CASSLELAGSYGYTF. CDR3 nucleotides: TGTGCCAGCAGCTTAGAGTTGGCCGGGAGCTATGGCTACACCTTC. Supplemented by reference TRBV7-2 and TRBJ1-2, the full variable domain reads GAGVSQSPSNKVTEKGKDVELRCDPISGHTALYWYRQSLGQGLEFLIYFQGNSAPDKSGLPSDRFSAERTGGSVSTLTIQRTQQEDSAVYLCASSLELAGSYGYTFGSGTRLTVV.